Following are 20 T cell receptor beta chains from one sample sequenced in a study of a mutant IDH1 vaccine in newly diagnosed glioma. Time point given: week 23, last vaccination. A single vaccine dose contained 300 ug of mutant IDH1 20-mer peptide, and topical imiquimod was used with it. Their antigens remain unidentified. Only in-frame clones appear in the TCRdb table, and some are missing; sequencing was by immunoSEQ multiplex PCR. The sample lists under 85,000 clones, approximately 85% occurring once. The material sequenced was PBMCs, taken from a glioma patient whose treatment included an IDH1 peptide vaccine. The source of these receptors is a woman between 45 and 60 years old with glioma.

The chain is built from TRBV29-1 and TRBJ1-1, with TRBD1 matching over 7 bases. Germline V gene lookup returns CDR1 SQVTM and CDR2 ANQGSEA. V was clipped by 7 bases and J by 5 bases; unmatched bases: 10. CDR3 length equals 13 residues. The CDR3 sequence is CSGGRQGNTEAFF. The CDR3, as DNA: TGCAGCGGGGGGCGACAGGGAAATACTGAAGCTTTCTTT.

This chain uses TRBV4-1 with TRBJ2-3; D gene unclear. The CDR3 sequence is 13 residues long. The V gene's germline CDR1 is MGHRA and CDR2 YSYEKL. The germline V and J ends were trimmed by 1 base and 4 bases, with 6 bases remaining between them. This chain's CDR3 is CASSQGLADTQYF. In DNA form, the CDR3 reads TGCGCCAGCAGCCAAGGCCTTGCAGATACGCAGTATTTT.

The chain uses TRBV5-1 and TRBJ2-3, with unresolved D. This CDR3 is built from 16 residues. Trimming removed 0 bases at V and 0 bases at J, with 11 bases between. Germline CDR1 reads SGHRS; CDR2 reads YFSETQ. The CDR3 loop reads CASSLASLSSTDTQYF. The CDR3 DNA reads TGCGCCAGCAGCTTGGCCAGCTTATCTAGCACAGATACGCAGTATTTT.

This clone was seen just once. The CDR3 DNA follows: TGCACCAGCAGCCATCCAGACAGGGGATACTACGAGCAGTACTTC. Translated: CTSSHPDRGYYEQYF. The J gene is TRBJ2-7, the V gene TRBV1; TRBD1 is the table's D call and was not checked against the DNA. TRBV1 is classified as a pseudogene. The length of the CDR3 is 15 residues.

The chain recombines TRBV10-3 with TRBJ2-3; D gene uncertain. Germline V lookup: CDR1 ENHRY, CDR2 SYGVKD. With 0 bases removed from V and 4 bases from J, the gap between germline ends came to 8 bases. The CDR3 loop spans 14 amino acids. CDR3 sequence (DNA): TGTGCCATCAGTGAGTCAGGCAGGCCAGATACGCAGTATTTT. This sequence encodes CAISESGRPDTQYF.

The chain uses TRBV5-1 and TRBJ2-5, with 8 bases lining up with TRBD2. The V gene's germline CDR1 is SGHRS and CDR2 YFSETQ. CDR3 size: 16 residues. V lost 5 bases and J lost 5; bases outside the gene matches: 14. CDR3 protein: CASRCLRDGREETQYF. Here the CDR3 DNA reads TGCGCCAGCAGATGCCTGCGGGACGGGAGGGAGGAGACCCAGTACTTC.

J is TRBJ1-5 and V is TRBV9; D gene unclear. The CDR3 has 14 residues. Germline V CDR1 and CDR2: SGDLS, YYNGEE. Trimming stripped 2 bases from V and 4 bases from J, with 10 bases between. CDR3 nucleotides: TGTGCCAGCAGCGTCGAGGCAGGAAATCAGCCCCAGCATTTT. Protein product: CASSVEAGNQPQHF.

The gene calls are TRBV10-2 and TRBJ1-3, with TRBD1 identical over 7 bases. The germline V gene has CDR1 WSHSY and CDR2 SAAADI. The V segment lost 6 bases and the J segment 0 bases; nucleotides outside the gene matches: 5. The CDR3 spans 15 residues. The CDR3 here is CASSEQGSSGNTIYF. The CDR3 region has the DNA TGCGCCAGCAGCGAACAGGGGTCCTCTGGAAACACCATATATTTT.

V and J are TRBV5-1 and TRBJ1-5; D ambiguous. V was clipped by 4 bases and J by 4 bases, with 9 bases between them. The CDR3 is made up of 13 amino acids. Germline V gene lookup returns CDR1 SGHRS and CDR2 YFSETQ. CDR3: CASSPDGNQPQHF. CDR3 DNA: TGCGCCAGCAGCCCGGACGGTAATCAGCCCCAGCATTTT. Full variable domain (remainder filled in from reference TRBV5-1 and TRBJ1-5): KAGVTQTPRYLIKTRGQQVTLSCSPISGHRSVSWYQQTPGQGLQFLFEYFSETQRNKGNFPGRFSGRQFSNSRSEMNVSTLELGDSALYLCASSPDGNQPQHFGDGTRLSIL.

J is TRBJ2-1 and V is TRBV25-1; 9 bases agree with TRBD1. The CDR3 sequence is 15 residues long. The germline CDR1 and CDR2 sequences are MGHDK and SYGVNS. Unmatched junction bases numbered 11, after V lost 7 bases and J lost 7 bases. CDR3 protein: CASTPQGAVRNEQFF. CDR3 nucleotide sequence: TGTGCCAGCACCCCACAGGGGGCTGTGAGGAATGAGCAGTTCTTC. The full variable domain, its missing parts supplied by reference TRBV25-1 and TRBJ2-1, is EADIYQTPRYLVIGTGKKITLECSQTMGHDKMYWYQQDPGMELHLIHYSYGVNSTEKGDLSSESTVSRIRTEHFPLTLESARPSHTSQYLCASTPQGAVRNEQFFGPGTRLTVL.

Regarding this clone: This likely traces to a read error, being one base from a far larger clone. V is TRBV5-1 and J is TRBJ2-5; possible D gene TRBD1, 6 bases. The assigned J gene may be wrong: the sequence end matches TRBJ2-7 better. Per the germline V gene, CDR1 is SGHRS and CDR2 is YFSETQ. This CDR3 is 13 amino acids long. The CDR3 nucleotides read TGCGCCAGCAGCTGGGACAAATCCTACGAGCAGTACTTC. Its protein is CASSWDKSYEQYF.

The V and J genes are TRBV9 and TRBJ1-2; tentatively, D is TRBD1 (5 bases). CDR1 and CDR2 (germline): SGDLS, YYNGEE. This CDR3 is built from 19 residues. The ends were cut back, 0 bases at V and 3 bases at J, with 24 bases in the middle. DNA for the CDR3: TGTGCCAGCAGCGTAGTAGATGCGGGACGGGCGGGGCAAGACTATGGCTACACCTTC. It yields the protein CASSVVDAGRAGQDYGYTF.

The rearrangement uses TRBV7-3 and TRBJ2-5; perhaps D is TRBD1 or TRBD2 (5 bases each). Germline CDR1 SGHTA, CDR2 FQGTGA. The CDR3 consists of 14 residues. The germline V and J ends were trimmed by 2 bases and 3 bases, with 10 bases remaining between them. As DNA, the CDR3 is TGTGCCAGCAGCTTATGGGTGGGGGAAGAGACCCAGTACTTC. Translated: CASSLWVGEETQYF.

This clone was counted only a few times. Relative to the germline gene, one junction end is altered; a read error may explain this. J is TRBJ1-1 and V is TRBV27; 7 bases match TRBD1. There are 12 residues in the CDR3. In germline, CDR1 is MNHEY, CDR2 SMNVEV (reference sequence). The CDR3 DNA reads as TGTGCCAGCAGTTCCTGGGGACAGCCTCCTGGTTTT. It is translated as CASSSWGQPPGF.

The table lists this clone with a few counts. The chain joins TRBV29-1 to TRBJ1-1, with 8 positions matching TRBD1. The CDR3 runs to 13 residues. J was trimmed by 5 bases and V by 4 bases; bases with no gene match: 6. The germline V gene has CDR1 SQVTM and CDR2 ANQGSEA. The CDR3 loop is CSVGTGGITEAFF. CDR3 in DNA: TGCAGCGTTGGTACAGGGGGAATTACTGAAGCTTTCTTT.

This chain connects TRBV27 to TRBJ2-3, with D unresolved. Germline-derived CDR1 and CDR2 are MNHEY and SMNVEV (reference sequence). The CDR3 sequence is 12 residues long. Deletions cut 4 bases from V and 1 base from J, with 3 bases between. The DNA for the CDR3 is TGTGCCAGCAGTTCCGGCACAGATACGCAGTATTTT. Amino acids: CASSSGTDTQYF.

This clone was seen only once. This CDR3 is CASRGAGATSGRALAPYEQYF. CDR3 DNA: TGTGCCAGCAGAGGGGCAGGGGCGACTAGCGGGAGGGCCTTGGCCCCATACGAGCAGTACTTC. This chain joins TRBV27 and TRBJ2-7, with 14 bases that match TRBD2. The V segment lost 6 bases and the J segment 4 bases; nucleotides outside the gene matches: 23. Germline-derived CDR1 and CDR2 are MNHEY and SMNVEV (reference sequence). The CDR3 is made up of 21 amino acids.

This chain joins TRBV9 and TRBJ2-2; D perhaps matches TRBD2 (5 bases). The CDR3 loop spans 16 amino acids. V was trimmed by 6 bases and J by 1 base, leaving 16 bases between them. Germline assignment: CDR1 SGDLS and CDR2 YYNGEE. The CDR3 spells CASTLGGGLNTGELFF. CDR3 nucleotides: TGTGCCAGCACCCTCGGAGGCGGTTTGAACACCGGGGAGCTGTTTTTT. The whole variable domain, remainder taken from reference TRBV9 and TRBJ2-2, is DSGVTQTPKHLITATGQRVTLRCSPRSGDLSVYWYQQSLDQGLQFLIQYYNGEERAKGNILERFSAQQFPDLHSELNLSSLELGDSALYFCASTLGGGLNTGELFFGEGSRLTVL.

This clone has a single count. V usage is TRBV19 and J usage is TRBJ1-5; the match to TRBD1 covers 7 bases. Germline V gene sequence: CDR1 LNHDA, CDR2 SQIVND (reference sequence). The CDR3 has 15 amino acids. V lost 6 bases, J lost 3 bases, and 8 bases stayed unmatched. The CDR3 sequence is CASSPQTGHNQPQHF. In DNA, the CDR3 is TGTGCCAGTAGCCCTCAGACAGGGCACAATCAGCCCCAGCATTTT.

The chain carries TRBV9 and TRBJ2-1; tentative D call: TRBD2 (5 bases). Germline V lookup: CDR1 SGDLS, CDR2 YYNGEE. V gave up 4 bases and J gave up 5 bases, with 19 bases separating them. This CDR3 has 16 residues. CDR3 coding DNA: TGTGCCAGCAGCCCCCGGATAGGACTCGCAGACAATGAGCAGTTCTTC. Translated, it gives CASSPRIGLADNEQFF.